This TCR beta chain originates from a study of shared clonotypes between healthy human individuals. Naive CD8 cells comprised CD45RO-negative, CCR7-positively selected cells, excluding terminally differentiated effector memory CD45RA+ cells. Caucasian adults residing in Nashville, Tennessee made up all the donors. The test was conducted at deep level. Only in-frame clones appear in the TCRdb table, and some are missing; sequencing was by immunoSEQ multiplex PCR. The table shows approximately 2,200,000 clones, with about 93% occurring only once. Findings and caveats of the study: When compared with the clonotypes that were shared by all four sorted-subset donors, the non-shared clonotypes turned out to have lower generation probabilities.

In the case of this clone: Its specificity is not known.

Sequencing was carried out using naive CD8+ T cells from PBMCs. This receptor was obtained from a man aged 18 to 30 in good health. Some clones in this sample may be carry-over from other donors' samples.

The CDR3 bases are TGTGCCAGCAGCCTCCCCCGGGGGACAACCCAAGAGGAAGCTTTCTTT. Translation gives CASSLPRGTTQEEAFF. This sequence joins TRBV7-9 and TRBJ1-1, with D tentatively TRBD1 (6 bases). This CDR3 has 16 amino acids. The germline V gene encodes CDR1 SEHNR and CDR2 FQNEAQ (reference sequence). The ends were cut back, 5 bases at V and 8 bases at J, with 24 bases in the middle.